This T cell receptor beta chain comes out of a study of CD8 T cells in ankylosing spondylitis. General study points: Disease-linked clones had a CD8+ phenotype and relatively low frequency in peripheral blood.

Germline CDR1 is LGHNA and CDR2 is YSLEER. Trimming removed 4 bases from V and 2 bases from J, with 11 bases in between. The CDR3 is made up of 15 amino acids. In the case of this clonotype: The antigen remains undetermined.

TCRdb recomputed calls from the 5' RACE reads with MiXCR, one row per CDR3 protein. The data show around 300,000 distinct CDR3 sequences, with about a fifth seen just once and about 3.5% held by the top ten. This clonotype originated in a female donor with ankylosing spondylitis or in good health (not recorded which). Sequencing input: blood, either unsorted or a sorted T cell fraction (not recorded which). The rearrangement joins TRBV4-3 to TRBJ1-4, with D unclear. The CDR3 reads CASSPRAGTNEKLFF. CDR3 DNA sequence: TGCGCCAGCAGCCCCCGGGCGGGCACTAATGAAAAACTGTTTTTT.